A selection of T cell receptor beta chains follows, all from one sample in a study of cytomegalovirus exposure and HLA in healthy donors. Repertoires were generated with immunoSEQ multiplex PCR, while TCRdb's copy carries only in-frame clones and drops some. This listing includes 200,000 to 250,000 clones. The sequenced sample was PBMCs. The receptor set was obtained from a girl aged 2-9 years in good health and CMV-seropositive. CDR3s include the opening cysteine and the closing phenylalanine or tryptophan. A D gene is named only where the DNA matches it firmly.

d_call j_call v_call cdr3_aa cdr3_nt
TRBD1 TRBJ1-5 TRBV28 CASSLLSGTGNQPQHF TGTGCCAGCAGTCTCCTGTCCGGGACAGGGAATCAGCCCCAGCATTTT
- TRBJ2-3 TRBV6-1 CASRNGATDTQYF TGTGCCAGCAGGAACGGAGCCACAGATACGCAGTATTTT
- TRBJ1-4 TRBV5-4 CASSSRDTDEKLFF TGTGCCAGCAGCTCCCGGGACACCGATGAAAAACTGTTTTTT
- TRBJ2-7 TRBV29-1 CSASAGYEQYF TGCAGCGCATCCGCAGGCTACGAGCAGTACTTC
- TRBJ1-2 TRBV28 CASSPGREGSYGYTF TGTGCCAGCAGCCCTGGACGTGAAGGGAGCTATGGCTACACCTTC
TRBD2 TRBJ2-1 TRBV6-5 CASRRLAGAEQFF TGTGCCAGCAGGCGACTAGCGGGAGCTGAGCAGTTCTTC
- TRBJ1-4 TRBV7-9 CASSPVGAATNEKLFF TGTGCCAGCAGCCCAGTGGGGGCAGCAACTAATGAAAAACTGTTTTTT
- TRBJ2-1 TRBV19 CASSIPTEGYNEQFF TGTGCCAGTAGTATACCGACAGAAGGGTACAATGAGCAGTTCTTC
TRBD1 TRBJ2-7 TRBV28 CASSLDRADLIIRYEQYF TGTGCCAGCAGTTTAGACAGGGCCGACCTCATAATCCGCTACGAGCAGTACTTC
- TRBJ2-5 TRBV5-1 CASSSSGYGLGTQYF TGCGCCAGCAGCTCCTCGGGGTATGGTTTAGGGACCCAGTACTTC
TRBD2 TRBJ2-1 TRBV5-4 CASSSRGLAGGPREQFF TGTGCCAGCAGCTCCCGAGGACTAGCGGGAGGGCCGAGAGAGCAGTTCTTC
- TRBJ1-2 TRBV20-1 CSANLRGGYTF TGCAGTGCTAACCTAAGGGGAGGCTACACCTTC
TRBD2 TRBJ2-7 TRBV10-3 CAISESRGFSGRLYEQYF TGTGCCATCAGTGAGTCGAGGGGGTTTAGCGGGAGACTGTACGAGCAGTACTTC
- TRBJ2-7 TRBV2 CASSPTSHEQYF TGTGCCAGCAGTCCTACCTCCCACGAGCAGTACTTC
TRBD1 TRBJ2-7 TRBV2 CASSETGLLSYEQYF TGTGCCAGCAGTGAGACAGGGCTGTTATCCTACGAGCAGTACTTC
TRBD1 TRBJ2-7 TRBV28 CASSSLGQGRPYEQYF TGTGCCAGCAGTTCTCTTGGACAGGGGCGACCCTACGAGCAGTACTTC
- TRBJ1-2 TRBV25-1 CASRRGGLDGYAF TGTGCCAGCAGGAGGGGAGGTTTGGATGGCTACGCCTTC
TRBD1 TRBJ1-4 TRBV27 CASSPRTGPEKLFF TGTGCCAGCAGTCCCCGGACAGGGCCTGAAAAACTGTTTTTT
- TRBJ2-3 TRBV7-3 CASSLRVPPDTQYF TGTGCCAGCAGCTTGAGGGTTCCTCCGGATACGCAGTATTTT
TRBD1 TRBJ1-4 TRBV7-2 CASSRDRGNEKLFF TGTGCCAGCAGCCGGGACAGGGGTAATGAAAAACTGTTTTTT
TRBD1 TRBJ2-5 TRBV4-1 CASSQDPPGTVQETQYF TGCGCCAGCAGCCAAGACCCCCCAGGGACAGTCCAAGAGACCCAGTACTTC
TRBD1 TRBJ1-2 TRBV27 CASSPDRGSPYGYTF TGTGCCAGCAGTCCCGACAGGGGCAGTCCCTATGGCTACACCTTC
TRBD2 TRBJ2-4 TRBV27 CASGQSGKGKNIQYF TGTGCCAGTGGGCAAAGCGGGAAGGGCAAAAACATTCAGTACTTC
- TRBJ2-2 TRBV6-1 CASSEERAGELFF TGTGCCAGCAGTGAAGAGAGGGCCGGGGAGCTGTTTTTT
TRBD1 TRBJ2-2 TRBV28 CASSLLGTGSHTGELFF TGTGCCAGCAGTTTATTAGGGACAGGGTCCCACACCGGGGAGCTGTTTTTT
- TRBJ1-2 TRBV20-1 CSAPVFYGYTF TGCAGTGCTCCTGTATTCTATGGCTACACCTTC
- TRBJ2-7 TRBV5-4 CASSLGLDYEQYF TGTGCCAGCAGCTTGGGACTCGACTACGAGCAGTACTTC
- TRBJ2-7 TRBV27 CASSWGDGSYEQYF TGTGCCAGCAGTTGGGGGGACGGTTCCTACGAGCAGTACTTC
TRBD2 TRBJ2-3 TRBV5-1 CASSFIAGGSTDTQYF TGCGCCAGCAGCTTTATAGCGGGAGGATCAACAGATACGCAGTATTTT
- TRBJ2-1 TRBV28 CASLAFYNEQFF TGTGCCAGTCTAGCGTTCTACAATGAGCAGTTCTTC
- TRBJ2-2 TRBV7-8 CASSLGGTLTGELFF TGTGCCAGCAGCTTAGGGGGGACACTCACCGGGGAGCTGTTTTTT
TRBD2 TRBJ2-1 TRBV7-9 CASSLGEGTSGTYEQFF TGTGCCAGCAGCTTAGGGGAGGGGACTAGCGGGACATATGAGCAGTTCTTC
TRBD2 TRBJ2-1 TRBV28 CASSLSGRAVNEQFF TGTGCCAGCAGTCTTAGCGGGAGGGCCGTAAATGAGCAGTTCTTC
- TRBJ2-5 TRBV6-1 CAGSGGNRVQETQYF TGTGCCGGCAGTGGAGGGAACAGGGTCCAAGAGACCCAGTACTTC
TRBD2 TRBJ2-7 TRBV10-1 CARGTSGIPYEQYF TGCGCCAGGGGAACTAGCGGGATTCCGTACGAGCAGTACTTC
TRBD2 TRBJ2-1 TRBV6-5 CASSRGLAGGNEQFF TGTGCCAGCAGCCGTGGACTAGCGGGAGGGAATGAGCAGTTCTTC
- TRBJ2-5 TRBV5-6 CASSLGPLGAQETQYF TGTGCCAGCAGCTTGGGACCCCTGGGGGCTCAAGAGACCCAGTACTTC
TRBD2 TRBJ2-3 TRBV29-1 CSVHPGGLAGLTDTQYF TGCAGCGTGCACCCCGGGGGACTAGCGGGGCTCACAGATACGCAGTATTTT
- TRBJ1-2 TRBV19 CASSIRVDDYGYTF TGTGCCAGTAGTATCCGGGTCGATGACTATGGCTACACCTTC
TRBD1 TRBJ1-2 TRBV28 CASRGQGDGYTF TGTGCCAGCAGGGGACAGGGGGATGGCTACACCTTC
TRBD1 TRBJ1-2 TRBV6-6 CASSRGGQGDRGYTF TGTGCCAGCAGTCGAGGGGGACAGGGGGATCGTGGCTACACCTTC
TRBD2 TRBJ2-1 TRBV28 CASSWTSGSNEQFF TGTGCCAGCAGCTGGACTAGCGGGAGCAATGAGCAGTTCTTC
- TRBJ1-1 TRBV29-1 CSVVGRFGTEAFF TGCAGCGTTGTAGGGAGGTTCGGCACTGAAGCTTTCTTT
- TRBJ1-2 TRBV27 CASSPPGQRYGYTF TGTGCCAGCAGTCCACCGGGACAACGCTATGGCTACACCTTC
TRBD1 TRBJ1-2 TRBV28 CASRRTGNGYTF TGTGCCAGCAGGAGGACAGGGAATGGCTACACCTTC
- TRBJ2-1 TRBV9 CASSPFRVSYNEQFF TGTGCCAGCAGCCCGTTCCGGGTCTCCTACAATGAGCAGTTCTTC
TRBD2 TRBJ2-7 TRBV7-2 CASHYSAGGPRNEQYF TGTGCCAGTCATTACTCGGCGGGAGGGCCGAGGAACGAGCAGTACTTC
- TRBJ1-2 TRBV9 CASSVEGSHGYTF TGTGCCAGCAGCGTAGAGGGGTCGCATGGCTACACCTTC
TRBD2 TRBJ2-3 TRBV19 CASRLLAGDHTQYF TGTGCCAGTAGGCTACTAGCGGGAGATCATACGCAGTATTTT
TRBD1 TRBJ2-7 TRBV30 CAWSGVRDRTYEQYF TGTGCCTGGAGTGGGGTCCGGGACAGGACCTACGAGCAGTACTTC
TRBD1 TRBJ2-1 TRBV12-5 CASGEGQAAGDEQFF TGTGCTAGTGGCGAGGGACAGGCGGCAGGGGATGAGCAGTTCTTC
TRBD2 TRBJ2-1 TRBV6-1 CASSWASGSSNEQFF TGTGCCAGCAGTTGGGCTAGCGGGAGTAGTAATGAGCAGTTCTTC
TRBD2 TRBJ2-3 TRBV7-2 CASSRAGVADTQYF TGTGCCAGCAGCCGAGCGGGAGTTGCAGATACGCAGTATTTT
- TRBJ2-5 TRBV30 CAWSQGGETQYF TGTGCCTGGTCCCAGGGGGGAGAGACCCAGTACTTC
- TRBJ1-5 TRBV5-1 CASSLGGTREQPQHF TGCGCCAGCAGCTTGGGGGGGACTAGGGAGCAGCCCCAGCATTTT
- TRBJ2-7 TRBV11-3 CASSSGLNSYEQYF TGTGCCAGCAGCTCTGGACTGAACTCGTACGAGCAGTACTTC